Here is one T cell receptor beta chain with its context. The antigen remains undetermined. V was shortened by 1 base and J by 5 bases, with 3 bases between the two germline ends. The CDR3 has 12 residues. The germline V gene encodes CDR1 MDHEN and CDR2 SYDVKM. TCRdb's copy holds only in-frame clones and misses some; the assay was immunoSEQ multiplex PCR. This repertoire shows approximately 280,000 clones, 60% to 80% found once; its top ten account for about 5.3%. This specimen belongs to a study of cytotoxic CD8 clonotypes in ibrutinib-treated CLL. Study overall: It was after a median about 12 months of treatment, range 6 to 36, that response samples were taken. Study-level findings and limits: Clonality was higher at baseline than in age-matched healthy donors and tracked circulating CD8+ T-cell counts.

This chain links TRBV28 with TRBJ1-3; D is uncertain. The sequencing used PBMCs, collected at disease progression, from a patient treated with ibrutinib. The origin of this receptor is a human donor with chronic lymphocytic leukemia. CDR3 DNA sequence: TGTGCCAGCAGTTTATTGAGAAACACCATATATTTT. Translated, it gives CASSLLRNTIYF. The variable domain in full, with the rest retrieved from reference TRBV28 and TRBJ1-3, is DVKVTQSSRYLVKRTGEKVFLECVQDMDHENMFWYRQDPGLGLRLIYFSYDVKMKEKGDIPEGYSVSREKKERFSLILESASTNQTSMYLCASSLLRNTIYFGEGSWLTVV.